These 4 T cell receptor beta chains originate from one sample sequenced in a study of CXCR3-negative and CXCR3-positive naive CD8 T cells. The antigens for these receptors are not known. Libraries were UMI-labeled 5' RACE TRB cDNA. TCRdb reprocessed the 5' RACE reads and keeps a single row for each CDR3 protein, giving no DNA. The listing contains around 150,000 distinct CDR3 sequences. Overall study results and limits: A higher hydrophobicity marked the TRB CDR3s of CXCR3-positive naive cells versus CXCR3-negative naive cells.

The specimen was naive CXCR3+ CD8+ T cells from blood. The subset here: CD45RO-CCR7+CD27+CD95- naive CD8+ T cells expressing CXCR3 (TNR3+). These receptors were collected from a human donor in good health. Some clones in this sample may be carry-over from other donors' samples.

CDR3 sequence reads: CSARVGPNEQFF. This sequence joins TRBV29-1 and TRBJ2-1; checking the TCRdb D call of TRBD1 is not possible without DNA. Looked up from germline, CDR1 is SQVTM and CDR2 is ANQGSEA. CDR3 length: 12 amino acids.

The chain is built from TRBV28 and TRBJ1-1; TCRdb picks TRBD1, but there is no DNA to check that call. Per germline, CDR1 MDHEN and CDR2 SYDVKM. The CDR3 length is 15 residues. The CDR3 sequence: CATRVLKRGRDEAFF.

The rearrangement links TRBV24-1 to TRBJ2-2. The CDR3 totals 16 residues. Germline CDR1 is KGHDR and CDR2 is SFDVKD. CDR3 region: CATSDLQGWGTGELFF.

The chain has TRBV20-1 and TRBJ1-5; TCRdb's assignment of TRBD1 cannot be checked, as there is no DNA. The CDR3 contains 17 residues. In germline, CDR1 is DFQATT, CDR2 SNEGSKA (reference sequence). CDR3 sequence reads: CSARASRGRGGNQPQHF.